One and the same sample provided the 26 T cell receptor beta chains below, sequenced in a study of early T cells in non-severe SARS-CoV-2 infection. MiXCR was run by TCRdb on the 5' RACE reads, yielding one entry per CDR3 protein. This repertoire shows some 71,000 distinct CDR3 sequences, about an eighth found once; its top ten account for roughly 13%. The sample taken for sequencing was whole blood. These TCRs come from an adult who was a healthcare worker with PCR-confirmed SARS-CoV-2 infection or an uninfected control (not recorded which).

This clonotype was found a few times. The CDR3 protein is CASRGQGADTQYF. As DNA, the CDR3 is TGTGCCAGCAGGGGACAGGGGGCAGATACGCAGTATTTT. The chain couples TRBV28 to TRBJ2-3; 11 nucleotides align to TRBD1. Germline-derived CDR1 and CDR2 are MDHEN and SYDVKM. The CDR3 is made up of 13 amino acids. Germline trimming cut 6 bases from V and 4 bases from J; bases unmatched to any gene: 0.

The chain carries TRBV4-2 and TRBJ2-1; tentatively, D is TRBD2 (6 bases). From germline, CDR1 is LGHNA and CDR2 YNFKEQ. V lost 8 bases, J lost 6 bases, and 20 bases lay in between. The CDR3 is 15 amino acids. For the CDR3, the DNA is TGTGCCAGCCGGAGGGAACCCGCCGGGCCCAATGAGCAGTTCTTC. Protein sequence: CASRREPAGPNEQFF.

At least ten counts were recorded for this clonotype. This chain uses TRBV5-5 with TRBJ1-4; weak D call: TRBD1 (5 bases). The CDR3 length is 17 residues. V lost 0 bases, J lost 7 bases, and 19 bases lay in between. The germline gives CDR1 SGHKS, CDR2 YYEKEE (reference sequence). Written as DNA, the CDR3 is TGTGCCAGCAGCTTGGGCGCCAGGGACGGAGGGTCTGAAAAACTGTTTTTT. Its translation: CASSLGARDGGSEKLFF.

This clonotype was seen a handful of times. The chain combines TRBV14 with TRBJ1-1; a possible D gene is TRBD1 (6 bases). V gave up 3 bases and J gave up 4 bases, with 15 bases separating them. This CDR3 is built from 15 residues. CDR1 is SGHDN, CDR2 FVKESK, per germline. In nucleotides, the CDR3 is TGTGCCAGCAGCCAGATTCGGACAGCAGCCACTGAAGCTTTCTTT. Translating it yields CASSQIRTAATEAFF.

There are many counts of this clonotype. The CDR3 loop is CASSIGPDTQYF. The CDR3 DNA sequence: TGTGCCAGTAGTATAGGTCCAGATACGCAGTATTTT. The rearrangement joins TRBV19 to TRBJ2-3; D unclear. V was trimmed by 1 base and J by 4 bases, leaving 3 bases between them. In germline, CDR1 is LNHDA, CDR2 SQIVND (reference sequence). The length of the CDR3 is 12 residues.

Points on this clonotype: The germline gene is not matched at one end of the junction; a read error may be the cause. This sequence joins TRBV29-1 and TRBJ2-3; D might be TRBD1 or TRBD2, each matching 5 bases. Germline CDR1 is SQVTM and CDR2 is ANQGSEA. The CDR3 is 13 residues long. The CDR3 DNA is TGCAGCGAGGGACCGAGTGGCACAGATACGCAGAATTTT. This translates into CSEGPSGTDTQNF.

CDR3 sequence reads: CSVEEDTQYF. Written as DNA, the CDR3 is TGCAGCGTTGAGGAAGATACGCAGTATTTT. The chain joins TRBV29-1 to TRBJ2-3; unclear D gene. V lost 3 bases and J 5 bases, leaving 3 bases between the germline ends. CDR1 and CDR2 from the germline V gene are SQVTM and ANQGSEA. This CDR3 is 10 amino acids long.

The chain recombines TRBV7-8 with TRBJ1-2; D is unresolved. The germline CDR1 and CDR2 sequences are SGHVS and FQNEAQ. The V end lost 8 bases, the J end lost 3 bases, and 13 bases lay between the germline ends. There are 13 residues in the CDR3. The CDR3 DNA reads TGTGCCAGCGGCGAGGAGGGTTACTATGGCTACACCTTC. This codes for CASGEEGYYGYTF.

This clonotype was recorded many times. CDR3 residues: CATSTGVTYNSPLHF. CDR3 sequence (DNA): TGTGCCACCAGCACCGGGGTCACCTATAATTCACCCCTCCACTTT. The rearrangement joins TRBV15 to TRBJ1-6, with no clear D. The ends were cut back, 4 bases at V and 2 bases at J, with 9 bases in the middle. The CDR3 runs to 15 residues. CDR1 is LNHNV and CDR2 is YYDKDF in the germline V gene (reference sequence).

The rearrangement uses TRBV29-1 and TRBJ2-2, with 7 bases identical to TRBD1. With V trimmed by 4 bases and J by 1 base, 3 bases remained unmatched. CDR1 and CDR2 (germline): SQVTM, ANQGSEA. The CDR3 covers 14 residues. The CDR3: CSVAGTVNTGELFF. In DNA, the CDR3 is TGCAGCGTTGCGGGGACAGTGAACACCGGGGAGCTGTTTTTT.

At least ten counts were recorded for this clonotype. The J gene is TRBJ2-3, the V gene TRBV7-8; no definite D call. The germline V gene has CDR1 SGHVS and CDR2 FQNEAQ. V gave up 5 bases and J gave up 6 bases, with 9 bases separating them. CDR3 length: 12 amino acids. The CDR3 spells CASSPELDTQYF. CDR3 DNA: TGTGCCAGCAGCCCCGAATTGGATACGCAGTATTTT.

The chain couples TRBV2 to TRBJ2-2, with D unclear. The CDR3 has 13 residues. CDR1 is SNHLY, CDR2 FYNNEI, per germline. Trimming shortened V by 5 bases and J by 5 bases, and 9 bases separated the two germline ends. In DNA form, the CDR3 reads TGTGCCAGCAGTCTGGTTAGGACCGGGGAGCTGTTTTTT. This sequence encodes CASSLVRTGELFF.

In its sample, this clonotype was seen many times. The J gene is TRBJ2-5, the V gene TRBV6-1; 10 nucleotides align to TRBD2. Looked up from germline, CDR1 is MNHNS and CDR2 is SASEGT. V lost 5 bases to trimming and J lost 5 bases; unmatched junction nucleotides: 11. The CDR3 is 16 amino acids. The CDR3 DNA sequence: TGTGCCAGCAGTAACATGCTAGGACTAGCGGCCGAGACCCAGTACTTC. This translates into CASSNMLGLAAETQYF.

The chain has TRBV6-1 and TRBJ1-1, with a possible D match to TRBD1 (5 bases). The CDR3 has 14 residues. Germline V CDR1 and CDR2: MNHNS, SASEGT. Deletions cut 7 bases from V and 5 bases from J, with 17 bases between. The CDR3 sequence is CASTTEGSWTEAFF. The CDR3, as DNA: TGTGCCAGCACCACAGAGGGGAGCTGGACTGAAGCTTTCTTT.

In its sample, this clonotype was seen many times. The CDR3 region is CASSYSGQSNMNTEAFF. The DNA for the CDR3 is TGTGCCAGCAGTTACTCGGGTCAGTCAAACATGAACACTGAAGCTTTCTTT. This chain links TRBV6-2 or TRBV6-3 with TRBJ1-1; D is unresolved. This CDR3 comprises 17 residues. The V end was cut by 0 bases, the J end by 0 bases, with 14 bases between. Germline values: CDR1 MNHEY, CDR2 SVGEGT.

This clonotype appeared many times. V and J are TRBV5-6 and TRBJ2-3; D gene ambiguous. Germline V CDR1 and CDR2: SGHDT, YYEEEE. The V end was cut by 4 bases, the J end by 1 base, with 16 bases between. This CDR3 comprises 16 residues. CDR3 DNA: TGTGCCAGCAGCCACATGGTCCCGGAAGGCACAGATACGCAGTATTTT. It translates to CASSHMVPEGTDTQYF. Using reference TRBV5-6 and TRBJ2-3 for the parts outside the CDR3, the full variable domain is DAGVTQSPTHLIKTRGQQVTLRCSPKSGHDTVSWYQQALGQGPQFIFQYYEEEERQRGNFPDRFSGHQFPNYSSELNVNALLLGDSALYLCASSHMVPEGTDTQYFGPGTRLTVL.

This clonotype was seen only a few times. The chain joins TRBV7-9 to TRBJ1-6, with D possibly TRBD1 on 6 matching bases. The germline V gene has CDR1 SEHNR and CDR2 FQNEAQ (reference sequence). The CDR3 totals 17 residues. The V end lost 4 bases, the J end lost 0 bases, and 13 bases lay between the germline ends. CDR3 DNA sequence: TGTGCCAGCAGCTCCTCAGGGGCTAGCTCCTATAATTCACCCCTCCACTTT. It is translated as CASSSSGASSYNSPLHF.

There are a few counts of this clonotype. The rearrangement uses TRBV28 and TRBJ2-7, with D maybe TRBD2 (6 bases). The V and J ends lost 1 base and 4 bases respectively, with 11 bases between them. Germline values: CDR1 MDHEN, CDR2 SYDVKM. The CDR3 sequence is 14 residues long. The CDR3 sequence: CASSLYGTGYEQYF. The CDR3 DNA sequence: TGTGCCAGCAGTTTATATGGGACTGGGTACGAGCAGTACTTC.

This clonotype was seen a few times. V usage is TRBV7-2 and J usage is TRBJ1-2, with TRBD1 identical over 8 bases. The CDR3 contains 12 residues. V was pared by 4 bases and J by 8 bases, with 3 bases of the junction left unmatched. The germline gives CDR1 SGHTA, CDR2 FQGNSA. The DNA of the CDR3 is TGTGCCAGCAGCTCAGGGGGCCGAGGCTACACCTTC. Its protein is CASSSGGRGYTF.

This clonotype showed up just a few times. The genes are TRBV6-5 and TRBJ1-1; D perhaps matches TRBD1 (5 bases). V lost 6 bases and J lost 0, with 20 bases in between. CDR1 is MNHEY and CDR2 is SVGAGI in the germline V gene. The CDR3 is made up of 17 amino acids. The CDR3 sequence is CASSRTFDRGMNTEAFF. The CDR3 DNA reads TGTGCCAGCAGCCGGACATTTGACCGAGGGATGAACACTGAAGCTTTCTTT.

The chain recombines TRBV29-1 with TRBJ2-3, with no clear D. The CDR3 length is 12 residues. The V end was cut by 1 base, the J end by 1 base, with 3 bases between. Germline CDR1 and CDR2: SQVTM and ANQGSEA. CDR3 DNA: TGCAGCGTTGAAGGCGGCACAGATACGCAGTATTTT. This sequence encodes CSVEGGTDTQYF.

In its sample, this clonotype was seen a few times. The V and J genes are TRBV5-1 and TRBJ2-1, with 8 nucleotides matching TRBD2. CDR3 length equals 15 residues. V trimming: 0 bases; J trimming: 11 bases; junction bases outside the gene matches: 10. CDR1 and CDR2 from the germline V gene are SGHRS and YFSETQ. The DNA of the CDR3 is TGCGCCAGCAGCTTGGCGGCGGGGGGTCCGTATCAGCAGTTCTTC. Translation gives CASSLAAGGPYQQFF.

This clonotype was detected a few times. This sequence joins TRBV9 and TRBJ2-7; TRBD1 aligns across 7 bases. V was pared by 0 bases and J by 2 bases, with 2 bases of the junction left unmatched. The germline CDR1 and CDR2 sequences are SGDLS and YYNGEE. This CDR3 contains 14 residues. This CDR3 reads CASSVEGTAYEQYF. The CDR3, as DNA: TGTGCCAGCAGCGTAGAAGGGACAGCCTACGAGCAGTACTTC.

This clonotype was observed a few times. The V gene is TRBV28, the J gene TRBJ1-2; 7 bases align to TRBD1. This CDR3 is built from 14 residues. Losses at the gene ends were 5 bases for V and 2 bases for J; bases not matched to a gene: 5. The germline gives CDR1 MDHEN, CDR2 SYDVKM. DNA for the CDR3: TGTGCCAGCAGTCCGGACAGGCGGAACTATGGCTACACCTTC. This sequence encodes CASSPDRRNYGYTF.

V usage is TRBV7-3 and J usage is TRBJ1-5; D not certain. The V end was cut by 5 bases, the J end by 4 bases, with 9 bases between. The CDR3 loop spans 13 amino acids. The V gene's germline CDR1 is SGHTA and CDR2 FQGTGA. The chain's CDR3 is CASSPQPNQPQHF. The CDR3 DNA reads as TGTGCCAGCAGCCCCCAACCAAATCAGCCCCAGCATTTT.

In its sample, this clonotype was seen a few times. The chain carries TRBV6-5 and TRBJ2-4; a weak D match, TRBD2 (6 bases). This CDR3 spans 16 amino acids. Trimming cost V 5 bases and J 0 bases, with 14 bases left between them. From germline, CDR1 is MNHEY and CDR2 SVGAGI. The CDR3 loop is CASSKRASVAKNIQYF. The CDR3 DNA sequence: TGTGCCAGCAGTAAGCGGGCCTCTGTAGCCAAAAACATTCAGTACTTC.